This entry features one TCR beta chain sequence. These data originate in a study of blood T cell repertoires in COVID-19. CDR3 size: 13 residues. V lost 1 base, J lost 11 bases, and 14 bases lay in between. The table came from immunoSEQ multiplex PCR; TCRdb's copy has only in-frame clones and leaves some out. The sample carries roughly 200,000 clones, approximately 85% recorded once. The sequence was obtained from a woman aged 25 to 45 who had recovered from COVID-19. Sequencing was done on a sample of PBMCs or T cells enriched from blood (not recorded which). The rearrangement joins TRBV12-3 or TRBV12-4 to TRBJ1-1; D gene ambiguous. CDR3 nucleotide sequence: TGTGCCAGCAGTTTAGGGCGGGGAGCGGAGGCTTTCTTT. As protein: CASSLGRGAEAFF.